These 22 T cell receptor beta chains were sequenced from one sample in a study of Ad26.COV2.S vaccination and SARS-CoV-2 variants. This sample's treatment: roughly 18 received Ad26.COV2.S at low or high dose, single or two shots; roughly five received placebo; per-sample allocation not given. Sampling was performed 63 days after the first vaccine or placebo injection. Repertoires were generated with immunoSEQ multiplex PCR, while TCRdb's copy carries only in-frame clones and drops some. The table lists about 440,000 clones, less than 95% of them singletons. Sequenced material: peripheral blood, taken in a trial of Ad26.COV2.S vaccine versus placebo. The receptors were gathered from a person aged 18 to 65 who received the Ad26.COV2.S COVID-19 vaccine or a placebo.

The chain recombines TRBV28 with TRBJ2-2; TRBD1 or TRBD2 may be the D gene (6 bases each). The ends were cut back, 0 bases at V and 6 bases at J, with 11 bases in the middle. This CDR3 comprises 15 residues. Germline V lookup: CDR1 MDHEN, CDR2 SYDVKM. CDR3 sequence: CASSLWGAGPGELFF. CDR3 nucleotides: TGTGCCAGCAGTTTATGGGGGGCGGGGCCCGGGGAGCTGTTTTTT.

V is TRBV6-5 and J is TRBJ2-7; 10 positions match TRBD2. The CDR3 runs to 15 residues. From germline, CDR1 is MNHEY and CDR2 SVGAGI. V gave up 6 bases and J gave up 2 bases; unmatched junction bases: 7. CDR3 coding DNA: TGTGCCAGCAGACGCGGACTAGCGGTTACCTACGAGCAGTACTTC. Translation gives CASRRGLAVTYEQYF.

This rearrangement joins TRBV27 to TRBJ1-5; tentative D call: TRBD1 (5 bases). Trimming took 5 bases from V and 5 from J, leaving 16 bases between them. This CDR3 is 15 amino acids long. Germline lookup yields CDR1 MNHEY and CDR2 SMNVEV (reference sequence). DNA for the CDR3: TGTGCCAGCAGTGAAGACAGTCATGCTTATCAGCCCCAGCATTTT. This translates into CASSEDSHAYQPQHF.

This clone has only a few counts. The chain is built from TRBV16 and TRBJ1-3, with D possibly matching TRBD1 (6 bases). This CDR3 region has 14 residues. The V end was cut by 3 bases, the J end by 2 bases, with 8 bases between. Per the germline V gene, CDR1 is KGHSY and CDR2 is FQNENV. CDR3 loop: CASSQQGPGNTIYF. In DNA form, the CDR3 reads TGTGCCAGCAGCCAGCAGGGGCCTGGAAACACCATATATTTT.

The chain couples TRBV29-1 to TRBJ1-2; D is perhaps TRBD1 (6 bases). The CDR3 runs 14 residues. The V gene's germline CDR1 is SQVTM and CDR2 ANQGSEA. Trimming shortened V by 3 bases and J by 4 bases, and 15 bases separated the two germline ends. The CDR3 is CSVEAGGEGYGYTF. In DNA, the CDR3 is TGCAGCGTTGAGGCCGGGGGCGAGGGCTATGGCTACACCTTC.

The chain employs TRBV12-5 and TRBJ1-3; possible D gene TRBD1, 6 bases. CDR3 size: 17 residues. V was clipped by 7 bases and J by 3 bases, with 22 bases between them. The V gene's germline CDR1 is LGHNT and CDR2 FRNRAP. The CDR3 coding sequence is TGTGCTAGTGCTCTAGAAAGAGGGTCAGGGGATGGAAACACCATATATTTT. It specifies CASALERGSGDGNTIYF.

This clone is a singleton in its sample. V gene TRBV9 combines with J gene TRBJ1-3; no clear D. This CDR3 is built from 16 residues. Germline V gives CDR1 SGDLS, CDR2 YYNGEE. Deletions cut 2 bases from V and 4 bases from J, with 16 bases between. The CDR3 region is CASSVTTRGTGNTIYF. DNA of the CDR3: TGTGCCAGCAGCGTCACCACGCGGGGAACAGGAAACACCATATATTTT. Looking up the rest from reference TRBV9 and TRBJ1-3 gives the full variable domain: DSGVTQTPKHLITATGQRVTLRCSPRSGDLSVYWYQQSLDQGLQFLIQYYNGEERAKGNILERFSAQQFPDLHSELNLSSLELGDSALYFCASSVTTRGTGNTIYFGEGSWLTVV.

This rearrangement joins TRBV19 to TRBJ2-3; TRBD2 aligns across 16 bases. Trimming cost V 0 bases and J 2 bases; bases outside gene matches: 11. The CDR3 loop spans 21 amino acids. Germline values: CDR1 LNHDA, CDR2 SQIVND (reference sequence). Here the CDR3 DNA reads TGTGCCAGTAGTATAGATCGCTCGGGGACTAGCGGGAGGGCCTACACAGATACGCAGTATTTT. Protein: CASSIDRSGTSGRAYTDTQYF.

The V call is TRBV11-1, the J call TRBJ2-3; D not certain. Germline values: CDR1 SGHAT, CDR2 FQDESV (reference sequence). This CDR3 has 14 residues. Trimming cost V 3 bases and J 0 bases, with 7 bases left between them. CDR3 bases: TGTGCCAGCAGCTTTCGGCAGAGCACAGATACGCAGTATTTT. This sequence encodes CASSFRQSTDTQYF.

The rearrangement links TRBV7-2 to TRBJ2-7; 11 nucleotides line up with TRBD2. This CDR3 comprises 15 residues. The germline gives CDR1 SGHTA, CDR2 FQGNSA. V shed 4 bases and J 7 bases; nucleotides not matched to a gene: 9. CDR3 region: CASSSRLAGKGEQYF. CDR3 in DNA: TGTGCCAGCAGCTCCCGACTAGCGGGAAAAGGAGAGCAGTACTTC.

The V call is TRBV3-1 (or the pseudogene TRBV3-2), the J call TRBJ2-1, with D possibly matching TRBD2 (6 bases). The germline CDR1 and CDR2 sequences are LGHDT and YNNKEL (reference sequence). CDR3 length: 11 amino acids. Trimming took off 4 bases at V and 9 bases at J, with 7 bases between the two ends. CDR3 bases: TGTGCCAGCAGCCCCGGGGGTGAGCAGTTCTTC. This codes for CASSPGGEQFF.

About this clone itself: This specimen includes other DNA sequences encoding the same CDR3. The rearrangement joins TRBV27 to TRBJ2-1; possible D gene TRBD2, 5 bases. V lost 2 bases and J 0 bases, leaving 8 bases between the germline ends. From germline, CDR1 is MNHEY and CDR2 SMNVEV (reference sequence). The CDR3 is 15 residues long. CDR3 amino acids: CASSLTSSSYNEQFF. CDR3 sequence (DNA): TGTGCCAGCAGTTTAACTAGTTCCTCCTACAATGAGCAGTTCTTC.

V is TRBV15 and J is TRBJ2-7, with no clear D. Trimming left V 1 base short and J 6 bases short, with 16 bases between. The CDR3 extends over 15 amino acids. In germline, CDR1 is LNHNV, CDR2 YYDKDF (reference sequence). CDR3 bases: TGTGCCACCAGCAGAGCCGGAAACGCCGCCCCCGAGCAGTACTTC. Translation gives CATSRAGNAAPEQYF.

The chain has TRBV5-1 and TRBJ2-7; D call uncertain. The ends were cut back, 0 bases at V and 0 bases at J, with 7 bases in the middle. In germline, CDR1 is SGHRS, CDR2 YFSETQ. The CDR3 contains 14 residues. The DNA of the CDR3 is TGCGCCAGCAGCTTGGTAGGTCTCTCCTACGAGCAGTACTTC. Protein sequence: CASSLVGLSYEQYF.

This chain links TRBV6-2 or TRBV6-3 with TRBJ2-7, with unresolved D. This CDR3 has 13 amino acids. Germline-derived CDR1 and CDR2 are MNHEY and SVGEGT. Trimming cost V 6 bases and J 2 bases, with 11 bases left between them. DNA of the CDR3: TGTGCCAGCAGCCCCGACGGAACCTACGAGCAGTACTTC. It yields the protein CASSPDGTYEQYF.

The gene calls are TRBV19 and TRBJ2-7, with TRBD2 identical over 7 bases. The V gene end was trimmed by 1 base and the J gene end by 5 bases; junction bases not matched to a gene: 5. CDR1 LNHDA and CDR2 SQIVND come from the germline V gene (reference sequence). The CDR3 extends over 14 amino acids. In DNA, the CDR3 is TGTGCCAGTAGTATAGCTGGCGGGAGCAACGAGCAGTACTTC. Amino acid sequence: CASSIAGGSNEQYF.

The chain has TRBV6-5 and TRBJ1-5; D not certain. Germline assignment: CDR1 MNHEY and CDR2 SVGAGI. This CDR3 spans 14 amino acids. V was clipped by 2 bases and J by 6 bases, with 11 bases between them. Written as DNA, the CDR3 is TGTGCCAGCAGTTACGGCCAGGCGGGTCAGCCCCAGCATTTT. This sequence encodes CASSYGQAGQPQHF.

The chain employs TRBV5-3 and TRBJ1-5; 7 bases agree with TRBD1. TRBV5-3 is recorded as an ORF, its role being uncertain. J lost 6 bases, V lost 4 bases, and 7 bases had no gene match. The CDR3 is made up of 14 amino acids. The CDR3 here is CARSAPGGTQPQHF. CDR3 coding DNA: TGTGCCAGAAGCGCCCCAGGGGGTACTCAGCCCCAGCATTTT.

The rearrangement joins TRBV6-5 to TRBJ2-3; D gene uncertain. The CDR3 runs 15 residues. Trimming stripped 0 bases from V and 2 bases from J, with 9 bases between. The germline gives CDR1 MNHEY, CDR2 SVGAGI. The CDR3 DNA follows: TGTGCCAGCAGTTACTCGGCGGCACTCACAGATACGCAGTATTTT. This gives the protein CASSYSAALTDTQYF.

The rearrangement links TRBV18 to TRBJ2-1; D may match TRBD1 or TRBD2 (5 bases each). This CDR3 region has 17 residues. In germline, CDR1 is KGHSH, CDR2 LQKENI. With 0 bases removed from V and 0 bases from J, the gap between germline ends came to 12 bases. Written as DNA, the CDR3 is TGTGCCAGCTCACCACCGGGACGATATAGCTCCTACAATGAGCAGTTCTTC. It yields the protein CASSPPGRYSSYNEQFF.

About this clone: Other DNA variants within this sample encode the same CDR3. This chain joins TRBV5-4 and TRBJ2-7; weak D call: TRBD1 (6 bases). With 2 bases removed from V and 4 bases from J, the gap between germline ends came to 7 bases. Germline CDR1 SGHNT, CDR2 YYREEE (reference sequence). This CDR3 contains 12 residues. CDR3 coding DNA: TGTGCCAGCAGCTTCCAGGGGTACGAGCAGTACTTC. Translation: CASSFQGYEQYF.

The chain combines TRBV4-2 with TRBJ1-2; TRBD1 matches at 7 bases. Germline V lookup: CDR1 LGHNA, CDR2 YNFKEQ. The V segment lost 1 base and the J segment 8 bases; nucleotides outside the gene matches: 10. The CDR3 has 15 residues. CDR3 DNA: TGTGCCAGCAGCCAAGGGGTAGGAAGGGGGCCAGGCTACACCTTC. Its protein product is CASSQGVGRGPGYTF.